The 31 T cell receptor beta chains given below trace back to one sample, sequenced in a study of blood T cell repertoires in COVID-19. Libraries were prepared by immunoSEQ multiplex PCR; TCRdb keeps only in-frame clonotypes and omits some of them. The sample yields just over 65,000 clones, roughly 85% seen once. Sequencing input: peripheral blood. The receptors shown here come from a man aged 25-45 years with acute or convalescent COVID-19.

The chain joins TRBV5-1 to TRBJ2-2, with D possibly being TRBD2 (6 bases). The CDR3 contains 15 residues. Trimming cost V 0 bases and J 1 base, with 7 bases left between them. Germline V lookup: CDR1 SGHRS, CDR2 YFSETQ. CDR3 coding DNA: TGCGCCAGCAGCTTGGCGGGGGTGAACACCGGGGAGCTGTTTTTT. Protein product: CASSLAGVNTGELFF.

This clone has more than one count but fewer than ten. The chain employs TRBV21-1 and TRBJ1-2; the table calls TRBD1, which could not be checked here. TRBV21-1 is assigned pseudogene status. The CDR3 is made up of 16 amino acids. CDR3: CASSDGTGAFSDGYTF. The CDR3 coding sequence is TGTGCCAGCAGCGATGGGACAGGCGCTTTCTCTGATGGCTACACCTTC.

The rearrangement uses TRBV12-3 or TRBV12-4 and TRBJ1-1, with unresolved D. CDR3 size: 13 residues. Trimming left V 10 bases short and J 0 bases short, with 12 bases between. The CDR3 sequence: CATSPPMNTEAFF. In DNA form, the CDR3 reads TGTGCCACCTCCCCCCCTATGAACACTGAAGCTTTCTTT.

The chain links TRBV11-1 to TRBJ2-3, with TRBD2 matching 8 bases. CDR1 SGHAT and CDR2 FQDESV come from the germline V gene (reference sequence). V lost 8 bases, J lost 0 bases, and 7 bases stayed unmatched. The CDR3 extends over 15 amino acids. CDR3 sequence: CASGGASGSTDTQYF. CDR3 DNA sequence: TGTGCCAGCGGGGGGGCTAGCGGGAGCACAGATACGCAGTATTTT.

This chain links TRBV27 with TRBJ1-1; D is perhaps TRBD1 (5 bases). Trimming removed 0 bases at V and 7 bases at J, with 9 bases between. This CDR3 has 13 residues. Germline values: CDR1 MNHEY, CDR2 SMNVEV (reference sequence). The CDR3 region is CASSLSRTYEAFF. DNA for the CDR3: TGTGCCAGCAGTTTATCGAGGACATATGAAGCTTTCTTT.

This rearrangement joins TRBV5-1 to TRBJ2-1; TRBD1 aligns across 8 bases. Germline V gene data show CDR1 as SGHRS and CDR2 as YFSETQ. V shed 9 bases and J 2 bases; nucleotides not matched to a gene: 7. This CDR3 region has 14 residues. CDR3 region: CATGTGGTYNEQFF. The CDR3 bases are TGCGCCACCGGAACAGGGGGAACCTACAATGAGCAGTTCTTC. The whole variable domain, filled in from reference TRBV5-1 and TRBJ2-1, reads KAGVTQTPRYLIKTRGQQVTLSCSPISGHRSVSWYQQTPGQGLQFLFEYFSETQRNKGNFPGRFSGRQFSNSRSEMNVSTLELGDSALYLCATGTGGTYNEQFFGPGTRLTVL.

This sequence joins TRBV5-4 and TRBJ1-6; D is undetermined. CDR3 size: 13 residues. Trimming left V 6 bases short and J 7 bases short, with 11 bases between. Germline CDR1 is SGHNT and CDR2 is YYREEE (reference sequence). The CDR3 loop is CASKENTNSPLHF. The CDR3 coding sequence is TGTGCCAGCAAAGAAAACACCAATTCACCCCTCCACTTT.

As for this clone: The junction departs from the called germline gene at one end, perhaps through a read error. The chain recombines TRBV3-1 (or the pseudogene TRBV3-2) with TRBJ2-1; 8 nucleotides match TRBD2. Germline V gene lookup returns CDR1 LGHDT and CDR2 YNNKEL (reference sequence). The CDR3 totals 12 residues. In nucleotides, the CDR3 is TGTGCCAGCAGCCACGGGGGGGCAGGGGTGGTCTTC. This codes for CASSHGGAGVVF.

The chain combines TRBV5-1 with TRBJ2-5; TRBD2 might be the D (6 bases). Per the germline V gene, CDR1 is SGHRS and CDR2 is YFSETQ. CDR3 length equals 14 residues. V lost 0 bases to trimming and J lost 2 bases, with 8 bases between them. As DNA, the CDR3 is TGCGCCAGCAGCTTGGGACTAGAACAAGAGACCCAGTACTTC. Translating it yields CASSLGLEQETQYF.

The gene calls are TRBV20-1 and TRBJ2-7; D is possibly TRBD1 (6 bases). The CDR3 is 11 residues long. Per the germline V gene, CDR1 is DFQATT and CDR2 is SNEGSKA (reference sequence). Trimming removed 6 bases from V and 6 bases from J, with 12 bases in between. The CDR3 is CSAWDIGEQYF. The CDR3 bases are TGCAGTGCCTGGGACATCGGCGAGCAGTACTTC.

The chain combines TRBV28 with TRBJ2-1; D unresolved. V gave up 2 bases and J gave up 13 bases, with 12 bases separating them. The CDR3 is made up of 12 amino acids. Per the germline V gene, CDR1 is MDHEN and CDR2 is SYDVKM. The CDR3: CASSLQLFGQFF. Written as DNA, the CDR3 is TGTGCCAGCAGTTTACAACTATTTGGTCAGTTCTTC.

The CDR3 reads CASSSRQGGTGELFF. In nucleotides, the CDR3 is TGTGCCAGCAGCTCCCGACAGGGAGGAACCGGGGAGCTGTTTTTT. J is TRBJ2-2 and V is TRBV7-2; D is possibly TRBD1 (7 bases). The CDR3 length is 15 residues. Germline CDR1 and CDR2: SGHTA and FQGNSA. Trimming left V 4 bases short and J 5 bases short, with 14 bases between.

The gene calls are TRBV19 and TRBJ2-3; 8 bases fit TRBD2. This CDR3 has 15 residues. The J segment lost 3 bases and the V segment lost 10 bases, leaving 12 bases of the junction unmatched. Germline CDR1 LNHDA, CDR2 SQIVND (reference sequence). The CDR3 DNA follows: TGTGCCACCAACCCGGGCGGGAGGAAGACAGATACGCAGTATTTT. Its translation is CATNPGGRKTDTQYF.

The count of this clone is one. This rearrangement joins TRBV7-7 to TRBJ1-1; 7 bases agree with TRBD1. Germline V gives CDR1 SSHAT, CDR2 FNYEAQ (reference sequence). The CDR3 loop spans 17 amino acids. V was pared by 5 bases and J by 0 bases, with 12 bases of the junction left unmatched. The CDR3 protein is CASSQGVTGRMNTEAFF. The CDR3 DNA sequence: TGTGCCAGCAGCCAAGGTGTGACAGGGCGTATGAACACTGAAGCTTTCTTT.

This chain links TRBV19 with TRBJ2-1; 13 bases match TRBD2. J lost 2 bases, V lost 9 bases, and 4 bases had no gene match. From germline, CDR1 is LNHDA and CDR2 SQIVND (reference sequence). The CDR3 runs 15 residues. In nucleotides, the CDR3 is TGTGCCAGCAGGACTAGCGGGGGAGCCTACAATGAGCAGTTCTTC. Residues: CASRTSGGAYNEQFF.

The DNA of the CDR3 is TGTGCCAGCAGCTTATTACAGGGGGATGGCTACACCTTC. Translating it yields CASSLLQGDGYTF. The chain is built from TRBV7-9 and TRBJ1-2, with 8 bases identical to TRBD1. Trimming removed 2 bases from V and 6 bases from J; junction bases left unmatched: 2. Germline V CDR1 and CDR2: SEHNR, FQNEAQ (reference sequence). The CDR3 extends over 13 amino acids.

The chain couples TRBV9 to TRBJ2-7; D unresolved. CDR1 is SGDLS, CDR2 YYNGEE, per germline. Trimming removed 0 bases from V and 4 bases from J, with 14 bases in between. This CDR3 comprises 15 residues. CDR3: CASSVGSGILYEQYF. Written as DNA, the CDR3 is TGTGCCAGCAGCGTAGGATCTGGTATACTATACGAGCAGTACTTC.

Here the CDR3 DNA reads TGTGCCAGCAGGGGACAGCCCAACACTGAAGCTTTCTTT. Translated: CASRGQPNTEAFF. The V call is TRBV12-3 or TRBV12-4, the J call TRBJ1-1; TRBD1 aligns across 7 bases. V shed 6 bases, J shed 2 bases, and the junction held 3 bases outside the gene matches. The CDR3 is 13 amino acids.

The chain links TRBV7-8 to TRBJ2-1, with TRBD2 as a possible D gene (5 bases). The CDR3 contains 17 residues. Trimming left V 1 base short and J 3 bases short, with 16 bases between. In germline, CDR1 is SGHVS, CDR2 FQNEAQ. The CDR3 sequence is CASSLGTSGLDYNEQFF. In DNA, the CDR3 is TGTGCCAGCAGCTTAGGGACCAGCGGCCTCGACTACAATGAGCAGTTCTTC.

The chain couples TRBV5-4 to TRBJ1-2; unclear D gene. CDR3 size: 12 residues. The ends were cut back, 4 bases at V and 2 bases at J, with 6 bases in the middle. Germline CDR1 reads SGHNT; CDR2 reads YYREEE (reference sequence). The CDR3 reads CASSRENYGYTF. CDR3 sequence (DNA): TGTGCCAGCAGCAGAGAGAACTATGGCTACACCTTC.

The rearrangement joins TRBV4-1 to TRBJ2-5; TRBD1 aligns across 7 bases. The CDR3 is 15 residues long. The germline CDR1 and CDR2 sequences are MGHRA and YSYEKL. V trimming: 0 bases; J trimming: 5 bases; junction bases outside the gene matches: 6. CDR3 sequence (DNA): TGCGCCAGCAGCCAAGATTCAGGGGGAGTGGAGACCCAGTACTTC. It translates to CASSQDSGGVETQYF.

This chain joins TRBV18 and TRBJ2-3; 7 bases map to TRBD2. The length of the CDR3 is 15 residues. V trimming: 5 bases; J trimming: 5 bases; junction bases outside the gene matches: 10. CDR1 is KGHSH, CDR2 LQKENI, per germline. The DNA for the CDR3 is TGTGCCAGCTCAAAAAATCGCGGACTAGAAGATACGCAGTATTTT. Protein product: CASSKNRGLEDTQYF.

This chain links TRBV24-1 with TRBJ1-6, with TRBD1 as a possible D gene (5 bases). The CDR3 extends over 16 amino acids. CDR1 and CDR2 from the germline V gene are KGHDR and SFDVKD. With 2 bases removed from V and 8 bases from J, the gap between germline ends came to 15 bases. CDR3 in DNA: TGTGCCACCAGTGATTCCTCGGGACTTTTATATTCACCCCTCCACTTT. It translates to CATSDSSGLLYSPLHF.

V is TRBV21-1 and J is TRBJ1-5; the table assigns TRBD1, which was not confirmed against the DNA. TRBV21-1 is a documented pseudogene. CDR3 length: 16 amino acids. CDR3 sequence: CASSYDRGRIDQPQHF. The DNA for the CDR3 is TGTGCCAGCAGCTACGACAGGGGGCGAATCGATCAGCCCCAGCATTTT.

This sequence joins TRBV7-6 and TRBJ2-1; 10 nucleotides agree with TRBD2. Germline CDR1 reads SGHVS; CDR2 reads FNYEAQ. This CDR3 comprises 15 residues. Losses at the gene ends were 5 bases for V and 7 bases for J; bases not matched to a gene: 8. The chain's CDR3 is CASSAWTSGGNEQFF. The DNA of the CDR3 is TGTGCCAGCAGCGCTTGGACTAGCGGCGGTAATGAGCAGTTCTTC.

V gene TRBV30 combines with J gene TRBJ1-1; TRBD1 agrees at 10 bases. The V and J ends lost 8 bases and 6 bases, in that order; junction bases with no gene match: 3. CDR1 is GTSNPN, CDR2 SVGIG, per germline (reference sequence). This CDR3 contains 11 residues. In nucleotides, the CDR3 is TGTGCCACCGGACAGGGGGCTGAAGCTTTCTTT. Amino acid sequence: CATGQGAEAFF.

The V and J genes are TRBV19 and TRBJ2-2, with D tentatively TRBD2 (5 bases). V lost 7 bases and J lost 3, with 9 bases in between. This CDR3 has 13 amino acids. Germline V gene lookup returns CDR1 LNHDA and CDR2 SQIVND (reference sequence). This chain's CDR3 is CASNPSYTGELFF. The CDR3 DNA follows: TGTGCCAGTAATCCTAGCTACACCGGGGAGCTGTTTTTT.

The chain couples TRBV20-1 to TRBJ1-1; D remains unclear. This CDR3 has 11 amino acids. The ends were cut back, 3 bases at V and 1 base at J, with 3 bases in the middle. CDR1 and CDR2 (germline): DFQATT, SNEGSKA (reference sequence). The DNA for the CDR3 is TGCAGTGCTAGCAGGAACACTGAAGCTTTCTTT. This codes for CSASRNTEAFF.

CDR3 coding DNA: TGTGCCAGCAGCTTAGATCGGACAGGCACAGATACGCAGTATTTT. Its protein product is CASSLDRTGTDTQYF. This rearrangement joins TRBV7-3 to TRBJ2-3, with D possibly being TRBD1 (6 bases). Germline lookup yields CDR1 SGHTA and CDR2 FQGTGA. Trimming took off 2 bases at V and 1 base at J, with 10 bases between the two ends. This CDR3 region has 15 residues. The whole variable domain, remainder taken from reference TRBV7-3 and TRBJ2-3, is GAGVSQTPSNKVTEKGKYVELRCDPISGHTALYWYRQSLGQGPEFLIYFQGTGAADDSGLPNDRFFAVRPEGSVSTLKIQRTERGDSAVYLCASSLDRTGTDTQYFGPGTRLTVL.

The chain employs TRBV7-8 and TRBJ2-1; 9 bases are a match to TRBD2. With V trimmed by 5 bases and J by 7 bases, 12 bases remained unmatched. CDR1 and CDR2 (germline): SGHVS, FQNEAQ. The CDR3 runs to 16 residues. As DNA, the CDR3 is TGTGCCAGCAGCCGGGGGGCGGGAGGGCCCTCAAATGAGCAGTTCTTC. Amino acids: CASSRGAGGPSNEQFF. Using reference TRBV7-8 and TRBJ2-1 for the parts outside the CDR3, the full variable domain is GAGVSQSPRYKVAKRGQDVALRCDPISGHVSLFWYQQALGQGPEFLTYFQNEAQLDKSGLPSDRFFAERPEGSVSTLKIQRTQQEDSAVYLCASSRGAGGPSNEQFFGPGTRLTVL.

This clone was observed a few times. The chain is built from TRBV9 and TRBJ2-1; 16 bases line up with TRBD2. The germline V gene has CDR1 SGDLS and CDR2 YYNGEE. The CDR3 runs 18 residues. The ends lost 2 bases at V and 3 bases at J; junction bases unmatched: 5. The CDR3 DNA reads TGTGCCAGCAGCGTGGGGACTAGCGGGAGGGCCAGCTACAATGAGCAGTTCTTC. Translation: CASSVGTSGRASYNEQFF.